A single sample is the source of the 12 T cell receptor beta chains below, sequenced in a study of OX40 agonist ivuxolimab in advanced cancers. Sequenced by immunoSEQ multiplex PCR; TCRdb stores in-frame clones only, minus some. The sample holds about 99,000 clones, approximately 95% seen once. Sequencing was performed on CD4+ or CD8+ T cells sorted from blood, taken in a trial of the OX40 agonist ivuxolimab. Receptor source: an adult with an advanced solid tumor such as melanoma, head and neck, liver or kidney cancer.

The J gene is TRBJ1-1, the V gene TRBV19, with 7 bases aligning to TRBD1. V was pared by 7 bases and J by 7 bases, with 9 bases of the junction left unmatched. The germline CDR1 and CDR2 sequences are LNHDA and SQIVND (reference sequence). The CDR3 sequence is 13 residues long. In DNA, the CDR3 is TGTGCCAGTACCCAGGGGGGCGCGGTTGAAGCTTTCTTT. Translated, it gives CASTQGGAVEAFF.

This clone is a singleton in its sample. CDR3 DNA: TGTGCCAGCAAGGGCAGCTCCTACGAGCAGTACTTC. This codes for CASKGSSYEQYF. This chain links TRBV5-6 with TRBJ2-7; no definite D call. CDR1 is SGHDT and CDR2 is YYEEEE in the germline V gene. The CDR3 is 12 amino acids. Trimming pared 6 bases from V and 0 bases from J, leaving 7 bases between.

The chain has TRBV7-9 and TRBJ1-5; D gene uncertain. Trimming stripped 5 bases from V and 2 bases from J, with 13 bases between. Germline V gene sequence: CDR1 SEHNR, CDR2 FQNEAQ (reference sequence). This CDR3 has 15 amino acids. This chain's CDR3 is CASSPVDGRNQPQHF. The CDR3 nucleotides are TGTGCCAGCAGCCCCGTGGACGGCCGCAATCAGCCCCAGCATTTT. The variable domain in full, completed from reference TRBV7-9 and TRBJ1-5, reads DTGVSQNPRHKITKRGQNVTFRCDPISEHNRLYWYRQTLGQGPEFLTYFQNEAQLEKSRLLSDRFSAERPKGSFSTLEIQRTEQGDSAMYLCASSPVDGRNQPQHFGDGTRLSIL.

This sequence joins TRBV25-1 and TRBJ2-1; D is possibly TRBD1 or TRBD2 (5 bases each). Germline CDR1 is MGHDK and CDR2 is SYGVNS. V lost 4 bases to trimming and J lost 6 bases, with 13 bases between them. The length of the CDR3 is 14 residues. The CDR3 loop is CASSVGELGNEQFF. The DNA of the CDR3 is TGTGCCAGCAGTGTGGGGGAGTTAGGCAATGAGCAGTTCTTC.

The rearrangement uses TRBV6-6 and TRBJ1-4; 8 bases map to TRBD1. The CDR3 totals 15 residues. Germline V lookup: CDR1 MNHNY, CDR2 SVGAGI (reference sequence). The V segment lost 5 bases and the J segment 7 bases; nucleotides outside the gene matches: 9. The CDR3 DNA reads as TGTGCCAGCAGTGCCTCAGGGGGCGTCAGTGAAAAACTGTTTTTT. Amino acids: CASSASGGVSEKLFF.

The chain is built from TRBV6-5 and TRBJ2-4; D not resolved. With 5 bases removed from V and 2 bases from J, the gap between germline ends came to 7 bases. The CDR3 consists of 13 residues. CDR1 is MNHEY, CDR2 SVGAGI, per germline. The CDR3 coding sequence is TGTGCCAGCAGTCTTGGGTCCAAAAACATTCAGTACTTC. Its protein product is CASSLGSKNIQYF.

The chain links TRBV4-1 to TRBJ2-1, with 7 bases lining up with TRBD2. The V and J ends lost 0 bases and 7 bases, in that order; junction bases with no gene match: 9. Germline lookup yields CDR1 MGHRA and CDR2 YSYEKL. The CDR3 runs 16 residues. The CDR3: CASSQERREIWNEQFF. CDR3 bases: TGCGCCAGCAGCCAAGAGAGGCGGGAGATATGGAATGAGCAGTTCTTC.

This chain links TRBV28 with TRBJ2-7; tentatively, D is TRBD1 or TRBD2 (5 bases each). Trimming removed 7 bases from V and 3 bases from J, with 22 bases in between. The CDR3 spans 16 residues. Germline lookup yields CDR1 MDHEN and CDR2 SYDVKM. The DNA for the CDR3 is TGTGCCAGCACCTACACGGGGCAGGACAATTACTACGAGCAGTACTTC. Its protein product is CASTYTGQDNYYEQYF.

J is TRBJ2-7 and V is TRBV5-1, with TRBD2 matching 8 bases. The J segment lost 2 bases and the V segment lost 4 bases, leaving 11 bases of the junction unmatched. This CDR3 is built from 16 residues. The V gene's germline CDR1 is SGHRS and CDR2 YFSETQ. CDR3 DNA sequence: TGCGCCAGCAGCCCTCGGGGTAGCGGGACCCCCTACGAGCAGTACTTC. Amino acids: CASSPRGSGTPYEQYF.

This CDR3 is CASSLLGDLGEQYF. DNA of the CDR3: TGTGCCAGCAGCCTCTTGGGAGACCTGGGAGAGCAGTACTTC. The chain recombines TRBV5-4 with TRBJ2-7, with D possibly being TRBD2 (5 bases). With 4 bases removed from V and 7 bases from J, the gap between germline ends came to 18 bases. The germline V gene encodes CDR1 SGHNT and CDR2 YYREEE (reference sequence). The CDR3 sequence is 14 residues long.

This CDR3 is CASSLLGGTSDEQYF. Here the CDR3 DNA reads TGTGCCAGCAGCTTACTGGGCGGGACTTCAGACGAGCAGTACTTC. The V gene is TRBV7-3, the J gene TRBJ2-7; D perhaps matches TRBD2 (6 bases). The length of the CDR3 is 15 residues. V was cut by 2 bases and J by 5 bases, with 16 bases left in between. Germline lookup yields CDR1 SGHTA and CDR2 FQGTGA.

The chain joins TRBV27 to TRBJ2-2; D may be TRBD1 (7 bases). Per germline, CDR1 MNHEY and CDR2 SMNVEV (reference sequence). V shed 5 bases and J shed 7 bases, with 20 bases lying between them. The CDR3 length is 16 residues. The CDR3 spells CASSPQTGLGGGELFF. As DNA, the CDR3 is TGTGCCAGCAGTCCCCAGACAGGGCTCGGGGGCGGGGAGCTGTTTTTT.